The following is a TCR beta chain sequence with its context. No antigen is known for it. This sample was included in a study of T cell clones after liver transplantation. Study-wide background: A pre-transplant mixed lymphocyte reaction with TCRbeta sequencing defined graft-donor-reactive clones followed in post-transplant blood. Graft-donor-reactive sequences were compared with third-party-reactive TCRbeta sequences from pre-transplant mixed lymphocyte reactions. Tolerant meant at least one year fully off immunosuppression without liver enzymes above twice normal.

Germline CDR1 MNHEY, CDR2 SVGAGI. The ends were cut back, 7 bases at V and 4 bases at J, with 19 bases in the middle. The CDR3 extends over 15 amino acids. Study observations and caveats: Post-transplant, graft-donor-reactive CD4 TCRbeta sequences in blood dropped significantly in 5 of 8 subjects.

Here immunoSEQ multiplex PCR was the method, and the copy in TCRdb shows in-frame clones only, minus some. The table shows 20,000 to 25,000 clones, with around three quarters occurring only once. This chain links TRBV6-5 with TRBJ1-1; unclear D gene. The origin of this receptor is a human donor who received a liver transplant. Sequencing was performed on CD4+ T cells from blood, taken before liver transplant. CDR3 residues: CASIKEWTGSTEAFF. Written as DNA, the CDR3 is TGTGCCAGCATTAAAGAGTGGACCGGGAGCACTGAAGCTTTCTTT.